The T cell receptor (beta chain) described here comes from a study of T cell responses to AZD1222 COVID-19 vaccine. Sequenced by immunoSEQ multiplex PCR; TCRdb stores in-frame clones only, minus some. The sample comprises 150,000 to 200,000 clones, 88% of which are singletons, and around 10% rests with the top ten. Points from the study as a whole: Increases in Spike-specific TCR breadth and depth were seen after two AZD1222 doses. Sampling that yielded the repertoires occurred only after the peak T cell response. There were mostly white British donors and more females than males, and clonal diversity was possibly underestimated.

Second-dose schedules of about 4 or about 12 weeks were combined. With regard to this clone: What it binds is unknown.

The sequences come from peripheral blood, collected 28 days after the second AZD1222 dose. This clonotype was sampled from an adult who received the AZD1222 COVID-19 vaccine.

For the CDR3, the DNA is TGTGCCAGTAGTATATCCGGTTGGAGGACTTCCTTGGGCTACACCTTC. It yields the protein CASSISGWRTSLGYTF. The genes are TRBV19 and TRBJ1-2; D call uncertain. This CDR3 region has 16 residues. The germline V gene encodes CDR1 LNHDA and CDR2 SQIVND (reference sequence). Trimming left V 2 bases short and J 8 bases short, with 21 bases between. Full variable domain (rest looked up from reference TRBV19 and TRBJ1-2): DGGITQSPKYLFRKEGQNVTLSCEQNLNHDAMYWYRQDPGQGLRLIYYSQIVNDFQKGDIAEGYSVSREKKESFPLTVTSAQKNPTAFYLCASSISGWRTSLGYTFGSGTRLTVV.